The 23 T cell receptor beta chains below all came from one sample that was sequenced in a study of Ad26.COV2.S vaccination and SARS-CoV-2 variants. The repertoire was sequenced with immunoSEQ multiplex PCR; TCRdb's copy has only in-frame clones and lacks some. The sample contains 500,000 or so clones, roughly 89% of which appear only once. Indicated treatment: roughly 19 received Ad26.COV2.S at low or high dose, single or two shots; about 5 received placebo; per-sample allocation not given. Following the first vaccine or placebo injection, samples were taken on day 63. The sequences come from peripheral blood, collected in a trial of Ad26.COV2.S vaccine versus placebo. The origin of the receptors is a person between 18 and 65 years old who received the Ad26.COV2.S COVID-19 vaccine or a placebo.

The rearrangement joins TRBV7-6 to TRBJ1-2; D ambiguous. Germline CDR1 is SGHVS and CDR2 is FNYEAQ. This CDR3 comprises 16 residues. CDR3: CVSSLKTGSFNYGYTF. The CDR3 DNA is TGTGTAAGCAGCTTAAAGACCGGTTCCTTTAACTATGGCTACACCTTC. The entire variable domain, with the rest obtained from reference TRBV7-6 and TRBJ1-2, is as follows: GAGVSQSPRYKVTKRGQDVALRCDPISGHVSLYWYRQALGQGPEFLTYFNYEAQQDKSGLPNDRFSAERPEGSISTLTIQRTEQRDSAMYRCVSSLKTGSFNYGYTFGSGTRLTVV.

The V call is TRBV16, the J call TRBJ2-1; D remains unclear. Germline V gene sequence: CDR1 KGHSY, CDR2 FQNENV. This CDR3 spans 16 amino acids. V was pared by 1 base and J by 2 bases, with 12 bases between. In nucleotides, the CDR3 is TGTGCCAGCAGCCAATGGTCCGAGTCCGCCTACAATGAGCAGTTCTTC. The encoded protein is CASSQWSESAYNEQFF.

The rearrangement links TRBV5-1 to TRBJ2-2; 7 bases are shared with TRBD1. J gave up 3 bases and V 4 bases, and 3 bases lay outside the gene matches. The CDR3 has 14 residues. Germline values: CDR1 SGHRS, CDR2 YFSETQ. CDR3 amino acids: CASSLGQDTGELFF. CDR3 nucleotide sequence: TGCGCCAGCAGCCTAGGACAGGACACCGGGGAGCTGTTTTTT.

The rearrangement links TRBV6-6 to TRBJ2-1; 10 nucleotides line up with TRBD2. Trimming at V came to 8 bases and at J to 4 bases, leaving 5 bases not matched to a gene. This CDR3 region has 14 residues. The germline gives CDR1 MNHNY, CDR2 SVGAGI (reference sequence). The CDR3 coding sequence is TGTGCCAGCGGACCGACTAGCGGGTACAATGAGCAGTTCTTC. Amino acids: CASGPTSGYNEQFF.

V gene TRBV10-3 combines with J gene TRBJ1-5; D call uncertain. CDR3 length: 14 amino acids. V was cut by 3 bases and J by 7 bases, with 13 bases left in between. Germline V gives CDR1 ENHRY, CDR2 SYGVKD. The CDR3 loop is CAISDRPGKQPQHF. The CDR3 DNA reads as TGTGCCATCAGTGACAGGCCTGGGAAGCAGCCCCAGCATTTT.

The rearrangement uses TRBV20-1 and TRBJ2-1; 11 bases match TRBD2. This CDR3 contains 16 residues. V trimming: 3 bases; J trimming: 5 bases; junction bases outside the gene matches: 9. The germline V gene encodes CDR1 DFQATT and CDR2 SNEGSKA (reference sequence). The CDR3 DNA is TGCAGTGCTAGTGGAACTAGCGGGAGTTTCGACAATGAGCAGTTCTTC. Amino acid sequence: CSASGTSGSFDNEQFF.

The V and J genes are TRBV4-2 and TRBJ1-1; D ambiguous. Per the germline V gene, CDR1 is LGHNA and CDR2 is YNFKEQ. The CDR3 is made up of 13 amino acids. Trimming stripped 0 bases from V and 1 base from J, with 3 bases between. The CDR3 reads CASSQERNTEAFF. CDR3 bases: TGTGCCAGCAGCCAAGAGAGGAACACTGAAGCTTTCTTT.

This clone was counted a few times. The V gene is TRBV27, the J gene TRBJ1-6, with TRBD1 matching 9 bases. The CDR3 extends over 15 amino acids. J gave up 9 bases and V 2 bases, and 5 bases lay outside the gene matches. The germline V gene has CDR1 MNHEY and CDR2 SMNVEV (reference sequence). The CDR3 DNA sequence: TGTGCCAGCAGTTTAGGGACAGGGAAGGGTTCACCCCTCCACTTT. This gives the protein CASSLGTGKGSPLHF.

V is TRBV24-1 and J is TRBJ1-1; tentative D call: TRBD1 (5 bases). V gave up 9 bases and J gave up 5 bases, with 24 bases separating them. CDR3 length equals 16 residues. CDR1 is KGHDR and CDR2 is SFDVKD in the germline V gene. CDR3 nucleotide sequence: TGTGCCACCTGCGGCCCCCGGTTCGGGGGGGGGACTGAAGCTTTCTTT. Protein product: CATCGPRFGGGTEAFF.

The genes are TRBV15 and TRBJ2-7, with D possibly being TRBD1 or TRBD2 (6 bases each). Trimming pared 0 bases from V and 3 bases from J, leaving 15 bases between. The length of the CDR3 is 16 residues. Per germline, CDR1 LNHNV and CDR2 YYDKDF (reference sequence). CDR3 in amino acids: CATSRDLAGHSYEQYV. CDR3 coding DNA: TGTGCCACCAGCAGAGATTTGGCGGGACATAGCTACGAGCAGTACGTC.

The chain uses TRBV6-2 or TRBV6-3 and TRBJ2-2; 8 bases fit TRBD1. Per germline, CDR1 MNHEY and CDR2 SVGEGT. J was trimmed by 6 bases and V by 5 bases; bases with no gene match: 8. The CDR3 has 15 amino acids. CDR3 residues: CASSTPGRGPGELFF. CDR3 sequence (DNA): TGTGCCAGCAGTACCCCCGGCAGGGGGCCCGGGGAGCTGTTTTTT.

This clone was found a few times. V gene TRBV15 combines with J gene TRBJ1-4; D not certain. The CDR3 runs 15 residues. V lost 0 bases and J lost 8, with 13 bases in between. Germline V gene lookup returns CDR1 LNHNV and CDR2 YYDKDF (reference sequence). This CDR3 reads CATSREKGLGEKLFF. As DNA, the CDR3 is TGTGCCACCAGCAGAGAAAAGGGTCTGGGCGAAAAACTGTTTTTT.

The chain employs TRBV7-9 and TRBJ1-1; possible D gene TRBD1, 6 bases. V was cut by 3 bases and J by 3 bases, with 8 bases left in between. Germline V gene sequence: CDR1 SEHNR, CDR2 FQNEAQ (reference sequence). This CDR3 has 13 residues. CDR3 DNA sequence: TGTGCCAGCAGCTTTTCAGGGGACACTGAAGCTTTCTTT. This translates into CASSFSGDTEAFF.

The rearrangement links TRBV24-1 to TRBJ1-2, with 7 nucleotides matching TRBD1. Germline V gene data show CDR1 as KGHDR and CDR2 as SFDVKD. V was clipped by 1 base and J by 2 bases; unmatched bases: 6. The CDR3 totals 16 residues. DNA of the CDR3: TGTGCCACCAGTGATTTAGGGCAGGGGGGCAACTATGGCTACACCTTC. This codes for CATSDLGQGGNYGYTF.

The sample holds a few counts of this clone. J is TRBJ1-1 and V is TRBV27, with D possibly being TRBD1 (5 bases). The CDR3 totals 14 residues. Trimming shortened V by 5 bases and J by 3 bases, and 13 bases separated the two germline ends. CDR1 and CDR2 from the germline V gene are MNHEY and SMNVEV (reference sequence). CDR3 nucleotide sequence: TGTGCCAGCAGTGCAAGATTCAGGGACACTGAAGCTTTCTTT. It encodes CASSARFRDTEAFF.

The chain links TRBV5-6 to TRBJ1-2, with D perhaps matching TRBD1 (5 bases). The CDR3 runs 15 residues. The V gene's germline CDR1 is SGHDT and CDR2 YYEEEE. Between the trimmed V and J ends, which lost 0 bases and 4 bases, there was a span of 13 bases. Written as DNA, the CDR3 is TGTGCCAGCAGCTTGGAGTTACGAGGGACCTATGGCTACACCTTC. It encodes CASSLELRGTYGYTF.

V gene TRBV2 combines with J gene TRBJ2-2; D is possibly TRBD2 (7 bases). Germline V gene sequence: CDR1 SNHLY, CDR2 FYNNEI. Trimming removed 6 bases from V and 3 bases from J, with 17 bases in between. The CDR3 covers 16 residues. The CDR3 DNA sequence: TGTGCCAGCAGCCCAAGGGGGGGGCGTGACACCGGGGAGCTGTTTTTT. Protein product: CASSPRGGRDTGELFF.

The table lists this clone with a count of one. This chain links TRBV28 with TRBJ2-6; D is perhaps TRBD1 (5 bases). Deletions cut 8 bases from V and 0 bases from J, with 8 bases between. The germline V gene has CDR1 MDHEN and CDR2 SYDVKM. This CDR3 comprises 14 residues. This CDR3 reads CASWTTSGANVLTF. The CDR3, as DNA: TGTGCCAGCTGGACAACCTCTGGGGCCAACGTCCTGACTTTC. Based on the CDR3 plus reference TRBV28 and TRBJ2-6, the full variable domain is DVKVTQSSRYLVKRTGEKVFLECVQDMDHENMFWYRQDPGLGLRLIYFSYDVKMKEKGDIPEGYSVSREKKERFSLILESASTNQTSMYLCASWTTSGANVLTFGAGSRLTVL.

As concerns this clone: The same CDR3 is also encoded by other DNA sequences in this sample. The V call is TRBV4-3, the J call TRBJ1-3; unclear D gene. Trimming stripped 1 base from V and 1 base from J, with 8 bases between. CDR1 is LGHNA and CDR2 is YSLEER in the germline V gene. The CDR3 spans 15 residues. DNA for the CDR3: TGCGCCAGCAGCCAAGGTGTGCGGTCTGGAAACACCATATATTTT. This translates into CASSQGVRSGNTIYF.

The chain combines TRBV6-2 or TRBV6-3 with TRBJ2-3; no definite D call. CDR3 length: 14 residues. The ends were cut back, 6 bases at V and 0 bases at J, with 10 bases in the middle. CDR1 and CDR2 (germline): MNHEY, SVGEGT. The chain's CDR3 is CASSDITSTDTQYF. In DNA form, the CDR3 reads TGTGCCAGCAGCGACATAACTAGCACAGATACGCAGTATTTT.

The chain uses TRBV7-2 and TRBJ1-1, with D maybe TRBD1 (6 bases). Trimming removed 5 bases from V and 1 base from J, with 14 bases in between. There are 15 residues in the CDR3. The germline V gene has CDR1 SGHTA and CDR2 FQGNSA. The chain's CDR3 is CASSPPRGQNTEAFF. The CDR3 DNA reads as TGTGCCAGCAGCCCACCGAGGGGACAGAACACTGAAGCTTTCTTT.

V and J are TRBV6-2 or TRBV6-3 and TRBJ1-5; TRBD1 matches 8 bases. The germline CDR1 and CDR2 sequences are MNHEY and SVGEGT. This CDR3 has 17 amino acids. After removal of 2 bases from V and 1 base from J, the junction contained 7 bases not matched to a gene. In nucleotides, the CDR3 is TGTGCCAGCAGTTACACGGGGACAGGATCGAGCAATCAGCCCCAGCATTTT. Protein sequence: CASSYTGTGSSNQPQHF.

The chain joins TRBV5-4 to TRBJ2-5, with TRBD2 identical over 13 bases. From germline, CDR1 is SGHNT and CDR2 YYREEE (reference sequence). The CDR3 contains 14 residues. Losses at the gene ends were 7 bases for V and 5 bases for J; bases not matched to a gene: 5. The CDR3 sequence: CASRLAGGRETQYF. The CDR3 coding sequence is TGTGCCAGCCGACTAGCGGGGGGAAGGGAGACCCAGTACTTC.